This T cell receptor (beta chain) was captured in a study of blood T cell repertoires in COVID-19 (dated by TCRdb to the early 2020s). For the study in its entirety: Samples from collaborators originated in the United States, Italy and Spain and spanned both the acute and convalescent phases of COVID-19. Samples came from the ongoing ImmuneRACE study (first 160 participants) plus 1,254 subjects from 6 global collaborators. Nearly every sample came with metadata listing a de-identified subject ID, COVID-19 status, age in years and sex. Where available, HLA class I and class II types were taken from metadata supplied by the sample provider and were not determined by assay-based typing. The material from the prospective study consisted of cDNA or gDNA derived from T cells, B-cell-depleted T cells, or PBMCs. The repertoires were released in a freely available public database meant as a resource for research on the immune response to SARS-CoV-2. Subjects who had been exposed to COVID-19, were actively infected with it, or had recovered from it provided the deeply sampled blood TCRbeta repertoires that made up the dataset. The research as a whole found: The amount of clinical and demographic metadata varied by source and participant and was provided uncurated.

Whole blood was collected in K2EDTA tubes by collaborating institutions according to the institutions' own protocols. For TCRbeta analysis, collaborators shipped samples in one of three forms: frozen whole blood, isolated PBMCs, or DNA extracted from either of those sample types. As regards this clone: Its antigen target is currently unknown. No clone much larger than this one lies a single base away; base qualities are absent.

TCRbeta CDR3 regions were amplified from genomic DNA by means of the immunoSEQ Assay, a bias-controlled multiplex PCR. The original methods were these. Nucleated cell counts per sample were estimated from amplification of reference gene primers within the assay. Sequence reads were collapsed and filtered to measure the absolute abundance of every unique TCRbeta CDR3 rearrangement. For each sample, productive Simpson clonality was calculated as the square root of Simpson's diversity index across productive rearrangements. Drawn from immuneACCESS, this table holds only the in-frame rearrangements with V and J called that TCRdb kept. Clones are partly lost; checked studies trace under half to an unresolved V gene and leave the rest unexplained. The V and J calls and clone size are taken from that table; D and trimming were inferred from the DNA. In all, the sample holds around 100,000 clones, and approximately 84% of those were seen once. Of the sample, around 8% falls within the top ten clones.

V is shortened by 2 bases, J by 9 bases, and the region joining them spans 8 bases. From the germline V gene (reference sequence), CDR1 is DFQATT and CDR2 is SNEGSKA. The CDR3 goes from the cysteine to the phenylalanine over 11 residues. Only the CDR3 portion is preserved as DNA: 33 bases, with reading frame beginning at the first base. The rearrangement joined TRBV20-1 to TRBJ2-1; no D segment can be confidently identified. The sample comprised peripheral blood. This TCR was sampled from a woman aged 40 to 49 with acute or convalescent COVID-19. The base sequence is TGCAGTGCTAGAAGTCGGTTTGAGCAGTTCTTC. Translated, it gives CSARSRFEQFF.